This T cell receptor (beta chain) was captured in a study of T cell repertoires in cytomegalovirus infection (dated by TCRdb to the late 2010s). Background on the whole study: The peptide stimulations were aimed at well-studied HLA-B-restricted epitopes as well as recently identified HLA-C-restricted CMV epitopes, whose presentation resists viral immunomodulation. Because public TCR beta signatures pointed to carriage of CMV infection together with the matching HLA type, the HLA type of each donor mattered for the analysis. Study-wide findings and limitations: The ex vivo response was dominated by HLA-C-restricted CMV-specific TCR beta clonotypes, and the single most frequent clonotype in two of eight donors was supplied by these HLA-C-restricted clonotypes. Carriers of CMV infection plus the relevant HLA type were discriminated by the cumulative frequency of public TCR beta family members in the study cohort and in an independent roughly 340-donor cohort.

This clonotype was recorded a few times. The clone's antigen remains unknown. No qualities accompany the bases; no much larger clone lies one base away. The treatment or condition label corresponds to: in vitro stimulation with specific CMV peptide epitopes to enrich CMV-specific T cells. Instrument used: Illumina HiSeq 1500. TCRdb reprocessing: public reads trimmed at Q25 with fastp, clones called with MiXCR, in-frame beta chains kept. Each record represents a unique CDR3 protein, reported with the most common genes and DNA among its rows. This sample holds about a million distinct CDR3 sequences; approximately 31% were observed only once. The ten largest clones capture 11% to 15% of the sample. Spanning cysteine to phenylalanine, the CDR3 consists of 15 amino acids. Here the CDR3 DNA is all that survives: 45 bases in frame from base 1. V loses 6 bases of germline sequence and J loses 1 base, and the interval between the two ends is 13 bases.

The clonotype originates from a human donor in good health (CMV status not recorded). Some clones in this sample may be carry-over from other donors' samples. Specimen: cultured CD8+ T cells from PBMCs, collected from culture after CMV antigen stimulation. This receptor chain uses TRBV12-3 or TRBV12-4 and TRBJ2-1; the D gene is unclear. This receptor carries the CDR3 CASSLFFSSYNEQFF. The DNA reads as follows: TGTGCCAGCAGCCTCTTTTTTAGTTCCTACAATGAGCAGTTCTTC.